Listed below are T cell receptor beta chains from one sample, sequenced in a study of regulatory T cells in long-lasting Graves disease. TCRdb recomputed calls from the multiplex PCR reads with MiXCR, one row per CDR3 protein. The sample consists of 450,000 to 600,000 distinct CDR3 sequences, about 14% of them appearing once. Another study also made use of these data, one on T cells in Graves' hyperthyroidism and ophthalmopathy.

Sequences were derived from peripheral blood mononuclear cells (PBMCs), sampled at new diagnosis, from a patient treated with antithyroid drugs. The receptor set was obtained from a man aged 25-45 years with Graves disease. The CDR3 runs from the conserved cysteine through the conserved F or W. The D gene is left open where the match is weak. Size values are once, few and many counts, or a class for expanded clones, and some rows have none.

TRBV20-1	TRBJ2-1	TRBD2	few	CSARVFAGGSGDEQFF	TGCAGTGCTAGAGTGTTTGCGGGAGGTTCCGGCGATGAGCAGTTCTTC
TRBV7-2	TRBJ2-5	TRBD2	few	CASSQRYGSSGSVETQYF	TGTGCCAGCAGCCAGAGATACGGGTCTAGCGGGAGTGTTGAGACCCAGTACTTC
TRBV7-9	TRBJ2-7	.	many	CASSLVAAEPEQYF	TGTGCCAGCAGCTTAGTGGCGGCAGAACCCGAGCAGTACTTC
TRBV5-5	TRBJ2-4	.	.	CASSKDGSLKNIQYF	TGTGCCAGCAGCAAGGACGGAAGCCTCAAAAACATTCAGTACTTC
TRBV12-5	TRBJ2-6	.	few	CASALSGANVLTF	TGTGCTAGTGCCTTATCTGGGGCCAACGTCCTGACTTTC
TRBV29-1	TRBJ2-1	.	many	CSTLGLFIRSEQFF	TGCAGCACACTAGGGCTATTCATCCGCAGCGAGCAGTTCTTC
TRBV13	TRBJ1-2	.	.	CASSLGGGHVGYTF	TGTGCCAGCAGCTTAGGGGGGGGGCACGTTGGCTACACCTTC
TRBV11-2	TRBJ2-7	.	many	CASSLDRNRRYF	TGTGCCAGCAGCTTAGATCGAAACAGGCGGTACTTC
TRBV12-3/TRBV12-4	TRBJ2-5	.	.	CASSVTRGETQYF	TGTGCCAGCAGTGTGACTAGGGGGGAGACCCAGTACTTC
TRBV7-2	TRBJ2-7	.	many	CASSLGFRDEQYF	TGTGCCAGCAGCTTAGGGTTCCGCGACGAGCAGTACTTC